This TCR beta chain came from a study of blood T cell repertoires in COVID-19. Study summary: The cDNA or gDNA used as material had been derived from T cells, B-cell-depleted T cells, or PBMCs.

Assay used: immunoSEQ multiplex PCR; TCRdb lists only in-frame clones, some missing. The sample consists of around 150,000 clones, around 86% of them appearing once. The sequenced sample consisted of peripheral blood. This sequence was found in a man between 18 and 29 years old with acute or convalescent COVID-19.

CDR3 protein: CASSPLTGGRETQYF. The CDR3 region has the DNA TGTGCCAGTAGTCCCCTGACAGGGGGCCGGGAGACCCAGTACTTC. J is TRBJ2-5 and V is TRBV19; 10 nucleotides line up with TRBD1. J lost 5 bases, V lost 5 bases, and 8 bases had no gene match. Germline-derived CDR1 and CDR2 are LNHDA and SQIVND (reference sequence). This CDR3 has 15 residues.